Sequencing of this T cell receptor beta chain was carried out in a study of T cells after yellow fever vaccination. Trimming shortened V by 3 bases and J by 6 bases, and 16 bases separated the two germline ends. This CDR3 contains 15 residues. Per germline, CDR1 LNHDA and CDR2 SQIVND (reference sequence). Via MiXCR, TCRdb re-called the 5' RACE reads, giving one row per CDR3 protein. This sample carries around 500,000 distinct CDR3 sequences, less than 25% of them seen once, and the ten largest clones take approximately 16%. This clonotype has more than one count but fewer than ten. The chain is built from TRBV19 and TRBJ2-3, with D possibly being TRBD1 (6 bases). This clonotype was sampled from a young man who received the YFV17D yellow fever vaccine. The sequencing here drew on PBMCs, taken roughly 20 days after the first yellow fever vaccination. The CDR3 is CASSITGGVMDTQYF. The CDR3 DNA reads as TGTGCCAGTAGTATCACTGGGGGCGTGATGGATACGCAGTATTTT.